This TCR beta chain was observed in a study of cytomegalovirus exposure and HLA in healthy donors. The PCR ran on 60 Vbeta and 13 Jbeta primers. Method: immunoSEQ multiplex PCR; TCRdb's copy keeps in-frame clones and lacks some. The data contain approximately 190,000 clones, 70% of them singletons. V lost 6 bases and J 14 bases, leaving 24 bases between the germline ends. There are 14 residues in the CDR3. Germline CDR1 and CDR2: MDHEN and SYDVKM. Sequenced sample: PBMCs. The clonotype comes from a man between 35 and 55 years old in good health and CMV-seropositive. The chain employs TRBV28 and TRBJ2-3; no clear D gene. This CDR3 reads CASSQLFPVRKWYF. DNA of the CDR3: TGTGCCAGCAGCCAACTATTCCCTGTGCGCAAGTGGTATTTT.